The 17 T cell receptor beta chains presented below share a single source sample, sequenced in a study of shared T cell receptors in the human thymus. TCRdb's table, derived via immunoSEQ multiplex PCR, lists solely in-frame clones and lacks some. The data contain roughly 710,000 clones, over 75% of them seen just once; the ten biggest clones take up more than 0.01%. These data were also filed under a second study, of human thymus T cells.

The source material was thymocytes. Receptor source: a girl less than two years old with a congenital heart defect.

V usage is TRBV4-1 and J usage is TRBJ2-3; 10 bases align to TRBD2. V shed 1 base, J shed 8 bases, and the junction held 18 bases outside the gene matches. The CDR3 runs 19 residues. The germline gives CDR1 MGHRA, CDR2 YSYEKL. CDR3 nucleotide sequence: TGCGCCAGCAGCCAAGGAGGGGGACTAGCGAGAGAGGGGCCATGTACGCAGTATTTT. Translated, it gives CASSQGGGLAREGPCTQYF.

This rearrangement joins TRBV2 to TRBJ1-5; 7 nucleotides line up with TRBD1. V lost 1 base and J lost 0; bases outside the gene matches: 6. The CDR3 is 17 amino acids. CDR1 is SNHLY and CDR2 is FYNNEI in the germline V gene. CDR3 bases: TGTGCCAGCAGTGAAGTCCGGGACAGATATAGCAATCAGCCCCAGCATTTT. Its translation is CASSEVRDRYSNQPQHF.

The rearrangement joins TRBV4-1 to TRBJ2-1; 14 nucleotides line up with TRBD2. The CDR3 totals 17 residues. Germline loops: CDR1 MGHRA, CDR2 YSYEKL. V was pared by 3 bases and J by 9 bases, with 10 bases of the junction left unmatched. CDR3 sequence: CASSHNSTSGGACEQFF. For the CDR3, the DNA is TGCGCCAGCAGCCACAACTCGACTAGCGGGGGGGCCTGTGAGCAGTTCTTC.

This clone was found once. The J gene is TRBJ1-1, the V gene TRBV6-1; 12 bases are a match to TRBD1. There are 14 residues in the CDR3. Germline V gives CDR1 MNHNS, CDR2 SASEGT. J lost 8 bases, V lost 0 bases, and 1 base had no gene match. Written as DNA, the CDR3 is TGTGCCAGCAGTGAAGCGGGACAGGGGGCGGAAGCTTTCTTT. Amino acid sequence: CASSEAGQGAEAFF.

The chain joins TRBV9 to TRBJ1-2; the D gene is possibly TRBD1 (6 bases). Trimming pared 0 bases from V and 8 bases from J, leaving 17 bases between. The CDR3 consists of 15 residues. Germline loops: CDR1 SGDLS, CDR2 YYNGEE. CDR3 protein: CASSVEQGDRKGYTF. CDR3 sequence (DNA): TGTGCCAGCAGCGTAGAACAGGGCGATAGAAAAGGCTACACCTTC.

The gene calls are TRBV11-2 and TRBJ1-1, with D unresolved. Germline CDR1 is SGHAT and CDR2 is FQNNGV. V lost 5 bases and J 0 bases, leaving 16 bases between the germline ends. The CDR3 has 16 amino acids. As DNA, the CDR3 is TGTGCCAGCAGCCCCTCCGGAGAGCCGATGAACACTGAAGCTTTCTTT. Residues: CASSPSGEPMNTEAFF.

This chain uses TRBV5-4 with TRBJ2-7; perhaps TRBD2 as D (6 bases). V lost 4 bases and J lost 2, with 13 bases in between. This CDR3 comprises 14 residues. Per the germline V gene, CDR1 is SGHNT and CDR2 is YYREEE (reference sequence). The DNA for the CDR3 is TGTGCCAGCAGCGAGGAGGAGGGACCCTACGAGCAGTACTTC. Its protein is CASSEEEGPYEQYF. Drawing the rest from reference TRBV5-4 and TRBJ2-7, the complete variable domain is ETGVTQSPTHLIKTRGQQVTLRCSSQSGHNTVSWYQQALGQGPQFIFQYYREEENGRGNFPPRFSGLQFPNYSSELNVNALELDDSALYLCASSEEEGPYEQYFGPGTRLTVT.

The chain joins TRBV5-1 to TRBJ2-7, with 11 nucleotides matching TRBD2. CDR1 is SGHRS and CDR2 is YFSETQ in the germline V gene. Trimming cost V 3 bases and J 0 bases; bases outside gene matches: 8. This CDR3 is 17 amino acids long. CDR3 DNA: TGCGCCAGCAGCTCACCCACTAGCGGGGGCAGCTCCTACGAGCAGTACTTC. Translation gives CASSSPTSGGSSYEQYF.

CDR3: CASSPGWTGHSPLHF. Here the CDR3 DNA reads TGCGCCAGCAGCCCAGGTTGGACAGGGCATTCACCCCTCCACTTT. The chain employs TRBV4-3 and TRBJ1-6; TRBD1 matches 8 bases. This CDR3 spans 15 amino acids. The germline gives CDR1 LGHNA, CDR2 YSLEER. J lost 8 bases, V lost 4 bases, and 7 bases had no gene match.

CDR3 sequence reads: CASSADRHGNQPQHF. The DNA for the CDR3 is TGTGCCAGCAGCGCGGACAGGCACGGCAATCAGCCCCAGCATTTT. V gene TRBV7-9 combines with J gene TRBJ1-5, with TRBD1 matching over 7 bases. The V gene end was trimmed by 5 bases and the J gene end by 2 bases; junction bases not matched to a gene: 6. This CDR3 has 15 residues. Germline V gene sequence: CDR1 SEHNR, CDR2 FQNEAQ (reference sequence).

The chain recombines TRBV5-1 with TRBJ2-1, with D tentatively TRBD1 (5 bases). Germline V gives CDR1 SGHRS, CDR2 YFSETQ. The CDR3 has 13 residues. Trimming shortened V by 3 bases and J by 7 bases, and 11 bases separated the two germline ends. CDR3 sequence: CASSWHDSNEQFF. CDR3 bases: TGCGCCAGCAGCTGGCACGACAGTAATGAGCAGTTCTTC.

This clone was seen a single time. The V gene is TRBV11-2, the J gene TRBJ1-6; 8 nucleotides match TRBD1. V lost 5 bases, J lost 8 bases, and 11 bases stayed unmatched. This CDR3 spans 16 amino acids. Germline V gene lookup returns CDR1 SGHAT and CDR2 FQNNGV. In DNA, the CDR3 is TGTGCCAGCAGCCCTGGACAGGGAAGGGGTTATTCACCCCTCCACTTT. It codes for CASSPGQGRGYSPLHF. Looking up the rest from reference TRBV11-2 and TRBJ1-6 gives the full variable domain: EAGVAQSPRYKIIEKRQSVAFWCNPISGHATLYWYQQILGQGPKLLIQFQNNGVVDDSQLPKDRFSAERLKGVDSTLKIQPAKLEDSAVYLCASSPGQGRGYSPLHFGNGTRLTVT.

This clone was seen a handful of times. V is TRBV19 and J is TRBJ2-6; TRBD1 aligns across 8 bases. Germline-derived CDR1 and CDR2 are LNHDA and SQIVND (reference sequence). There are 17 residues in the CDR3. Trimming cost V 4 bases and J 4 bases; bases outside gene matches: 9. This CDR3 reads CASSRDRGTSGANVLTF. CDR3 coding DNA: TGTGCCAGTAGTAGAGACAGGGGTACATCCGGGGCCAACGTCCTGACTTTC.

This clone has just a few counts. The chain employs TRBV29-1 and TRBJ2-1, with D perhaps matching TRBD2 (5 bases). The CDR3 sequence is 16 residues long. The V and J ends lost 0 bases and 7 bases respectively, with 19 bases between them. Per the germline V gene, CDR1 is SQVTM and CDR2 is ANQGSEA. Written as DNA, the CDR3 is TGCAGCGTTGAAGATAGGAGGTCCTACGGGGAAAATGAGCAGTTCTTC. This encodes CSVEDRRSYGENEQFF.

The rearrangement links TRBV11-2 to TRBJ2-3; the match to TRBD2 covers 8 bases. The CDR3 has 16 amino acids. Germline trimming cut 0 bases from V and 2 bases from J; bases unmatched to any gene: 4. Per the germline V gene, CDR1 is SGHAT and CDR2 is FQNNGV. The CDR3 DNA follows: TGTGCCAGCAGCTTAGAGACGCGGGGGGACACAGATACGCAGTATTTT. Translation: CASSLETRGDTDTQYF.

The CDR3 region is CATGTDLSNQPQHF. Here the CDR3 DNA reads TGTGCCACCGGGACAGACCTTAGCAATCAGCCCCAGCATTTT. The chain employs TRBV10-3 and TRBJ1-5; TRBD1 matches 7 bases. CDR3 length: 14 residues. CDR1 and CDR2 from the germline V gene are ENHRY and SYGVKD. V lost 10 bases to trimming and J lost 0 bases; unmatched junction nucleotides: 6.

The chain couples TRBV19 to TRBJ2-6; perhaps TRBD1 as D (5 bases). Per the germline V gene, CDR1 is LNHDA and CDR2 is SQIVND (reference sequence). With 1 base removed from V and 1 base from J, the gap between germline ends came to 23 bases. The CDR3 is 21 residues long. The chain's CDR3 is CASSIGSFTAGKESGANVLTF. The CDR3 DNA is TGTGCCAGTAGTATAGGTAGTTTTACGGCAGGGAAGGAATCTGGGGCCAACGTCCTGACTTTC.